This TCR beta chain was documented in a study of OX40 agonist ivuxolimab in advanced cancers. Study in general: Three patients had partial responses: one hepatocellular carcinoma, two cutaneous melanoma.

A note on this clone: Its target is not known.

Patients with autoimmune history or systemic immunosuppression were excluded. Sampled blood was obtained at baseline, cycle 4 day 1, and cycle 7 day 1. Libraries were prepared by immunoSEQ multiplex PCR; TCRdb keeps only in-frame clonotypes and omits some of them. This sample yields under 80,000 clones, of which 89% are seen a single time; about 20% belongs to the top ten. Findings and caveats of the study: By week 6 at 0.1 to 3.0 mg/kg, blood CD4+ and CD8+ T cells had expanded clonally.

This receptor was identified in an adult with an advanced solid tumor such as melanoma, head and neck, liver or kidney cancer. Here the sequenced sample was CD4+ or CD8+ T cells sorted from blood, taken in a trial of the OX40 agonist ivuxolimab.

CDR3 protein: CASSQAPGMSGYTF. CDR3 DNA: TGCGCCAGCAGCCAAGCACCAGGGATGAGTGGCTACACCTTC. V gene TRBV4-1 combines with J gene TRBJ1-2; the D gene is possibly TRBD1 (5 bases). From germline, CDR1 is MGHRA and CDR2 YSYEKL. V dropped 1 base and J dropped 7 bases, with 13 bases sitting between them. The CDR3 is 14 amino acids.